The 8 T cell receptor beta chains below were found in one sample sequenced in a study of blood T cell repertoires in COVID-19. Assay: immunoSEQ multiplex PCR; the TCRdb copy retains only in-frame clones and omits some. The repertoire consists of roughly 210,000 clones, with less than 90% occurring once and the leading ten covering roughly a tenth. The sequenced sample was peripheral blood. The receptors derive from a woman aged 80 or older with COVID-19, enrolled during active disease.

CDR3 loop: CSVLSRGQLQFF. The CDR3 DNA reads as TGCAGCGTTTTAAGCAGGGGGCAGCTGCAGTTCTTC. The rearrangement links TRBV29-1 to TRBJ2-1, with 8 bases identical to TRBD1. V dropped 5 bases and J dropped 12; count of bases not matched to a gene: 9. From germline, CDR1 is SQVTM and CDR2 ANQGSEA. This CDR3 has 12 residues.

Worth noting for this clone: This specimen includes other DNA sequences encoding the same CDR3. J is TRBJ1-5 and V is TRBV2, with a weak D call TRBD1 (5 bases). Germline V CDR1 and CDR2: SNHLY, FYNNEI. The CDR3 totals 15 residues. V gave up 2 bases and J gave up 1 base, with 9 bases separating them. The CDR3 loop reads CASSEQGGSNQPQHF. The CDR3 bases are TGTGCCAGCAGTGAACAGGGAGGGAGCAATCAGCCCCAGCATTTT.

The chain has TRBV5-1 and TRBJ2-1, with TRBD2 identical over 13 bases. The CDR3 loop spans 17 amino acids. The V segment lost 4 bases and the J segment 7 bases; nucleotides outside the gene matches: 11. Germline V gene data show CDR1 as SGHRS and CDR2 as YFSETQ. The CDR3 region is CASSLGPGLAGKNEQFF. In DNA form, the CDR3 reads TGCGCCAGCAGCCTGGGGCCGGGACTAGCGGGGAAAAATGAGCAGTTCTTC.

The chain couples TRBV4-1 to TRBJ2-3, with 12 bases fitting TRBD2. The CDR3 contains 17 residues. Trimming removed 2 bases from V and 2 bases from J; junction bases left unmatched: 5. Germline V gene data show CDR1 as MGHRA and CDR2 as YSYEKL. The CDR3 loop is CASSQSTSGGLTDTQYF. The CDR3 nucleotides read TGCGCCAGCAGCCAATCGACTAGCGGGGGCCTCACAGATACGCAGTATTTT.

The rearrangement uses TRBV5-1 and TRBJ2-7; 7 bases are a match to TRBD2. The CDR3 is 14 residues long. The germline CDR1 and CDR2 sequences are SGHRS and YFSETQ. V gave up 0 bases and J gave up 5 bases; unmatched junction bases: 5. The DNA of the CDR3 is TGCGCCAGCAGCTTGGCAGCCCGGGGGGACGAGCAGTACGTC. Amino acids: CASSLAARGDEQYV.

A remark on this clone: The same CDR3 arises from other DNA sequences in this sample as well. The rearrangement joins TRBV30 to TRBJ1-6, with 7 bases lining up with TRBD1. The CDR3 has 13 amino acids. V lost 5 bases, J lost 4 bases, and 2 bases stayed unmatched. Germline-derived CDR1 and CDR2 are GTSNPN and SVGIG (reference sequence). CDR3 coding DNA: TGTGCCTGGGGGGGACAGTATAATTCACCCCTCCACTTT. Protein product: CAWGGQYNSPLHF.

The rearrangement joins TRBV30 to TRBJ1-3; D unclear. The CDR3 has 15 amino acids. The ends were cut back, 4 bases at V and 0 bases at J, with 13 bases in the middle. Germline V gene data show CDR1 as GTSNPN and CDR2 as SVGIG (reference sequence). CDR3 nucleotide sequence: TGTGCCTGGACCACAGAGGGCCACTCTGGAAACACCATATATTTT. Its translation is CAWTTEGHSGNTIYF.

This chain connects TRBV7-3 to TRBJ2-5; TRBD1 aligns across 7 bases. The ends lost 5 bases at V and 3 bases at J; junction bases unmatched: 12. Per the germline V gene, CDR1 is SGHTA and CDR2 is FQGTGA. The CDR3 extends over 16 amino acids. The CDR3 sequence is CASSLGKGARKETQYF. CDR3 bases: TGTGCCAGCAGCCTCGGGAAGGGGGCGAGAAAAGAGACCCAGTACTTC.